This T cell receptor (beta chain) was captured in a study of shared clonotypes between healthy human individuals. Broader study findings: Generally, naive subsets (rather than memory subsets) showed larger estimated richness.

The DNA input per sorted-subset replicate PCR was roughly 180 ng, corresponding to some 30,000 T cell genomes. Sequencing was performed with immunoSEQ multiplex PCR; in TCRdb, only in-frame clones are kept and a portion is missing. The data show millions of clones, approximately 94% seen once. This clone has just one count. What it binds is not known. CD8 cells classed as naive were CD45RO-negative and positively selected for CCR7, excluding terminally differentiated effector memory CD45RA+ cells. The TCR comes from a young man in good health. Some clones in this sample may be carry-over from other donors' samples. The sample consisted of naive CD8+ T cells from PBMCs.

CDR3 amino acids: CASSLAIAGVEQYF. DNA for the CDR3: TGTGCCAGCAGCTTAGCGATTGCAGGAGTCGAGCAGTACTTC. The gene calls are TRBV7-2 and TRBJ2-7, with D unresolved. The CDR3 runs 14 residues. CDR1 and CDR2 (germline): SGHTA, FQGNSA. The ends were cut back, 0 bases at V and 6 bases at J, with 12 bases in the middle.